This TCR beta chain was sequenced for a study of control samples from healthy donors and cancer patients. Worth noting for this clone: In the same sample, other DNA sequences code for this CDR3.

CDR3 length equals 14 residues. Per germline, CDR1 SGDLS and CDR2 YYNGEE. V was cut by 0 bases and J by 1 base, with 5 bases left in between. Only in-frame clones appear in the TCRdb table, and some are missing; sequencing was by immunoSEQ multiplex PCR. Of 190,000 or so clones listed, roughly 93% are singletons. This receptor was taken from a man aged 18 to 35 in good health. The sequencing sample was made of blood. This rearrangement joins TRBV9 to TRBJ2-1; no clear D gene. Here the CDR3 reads CASSVAGSYNEQFF. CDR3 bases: TGTGCCAGCAGCGTAGCCGGGTCCTACAATGAGCAGTTCTTC.